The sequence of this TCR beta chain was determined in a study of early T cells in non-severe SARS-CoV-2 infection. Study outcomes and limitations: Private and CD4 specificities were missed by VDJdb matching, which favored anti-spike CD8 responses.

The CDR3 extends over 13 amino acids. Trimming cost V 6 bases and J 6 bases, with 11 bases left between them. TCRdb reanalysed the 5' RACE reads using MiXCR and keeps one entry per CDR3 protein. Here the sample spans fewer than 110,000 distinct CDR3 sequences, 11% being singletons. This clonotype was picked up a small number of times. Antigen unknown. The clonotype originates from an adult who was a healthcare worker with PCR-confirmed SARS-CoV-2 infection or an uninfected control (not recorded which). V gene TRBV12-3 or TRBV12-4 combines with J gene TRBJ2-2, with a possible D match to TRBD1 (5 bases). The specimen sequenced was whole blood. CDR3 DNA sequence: TGTGCCAGCAGCCCCCTCAGGGCCGGGGAGCTGTTTTTT. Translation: CASSPLRAGELFF.